A selection of T cell receptor beta chains follows, all from one sample in a study of T cells after yellow fever vaccination. TCRdb reanalysed the 5' RACE reads using MiXCR and keeps one entry per CDR3 protein. Of some 16,000 distinct CDR3 sequences in the sample, less than 5% were seen once. Specimen: PBMCs, either bulk or a sorted T-cell subset (CD4+, CD8+, memory, or dextramer-sorted; not recorded which), collected 15 days after the yellow fever booster vaccination. The receptors derive from a young man who received the YFV17D yellow fever vaccine. CDR3s include the opening cysteine and the closing phenylalanine or tryptophan. A D gene is named only where the DNA matches it firmly. Each size is once, few, many, or a class for an expanded clone.

j_gene: TRBJ2-5
abundance: many
d_gene: .
v_gene: TRBV19
CDR3aa: CASSMADFQETQYF
CDR3nt: TGTGCCAGTAGTATGGCGGATTTCCAAGAGACCCAGTACTTC

j_gene: TRBJ2-7
abundance: medium-sized
d_gene: .
v_gene: TRBV29-1
CDR3aa: CSVKDTYEQYF
CDR3nt: TGCAGCGTGAAGGACACCTACGAGCAGTACTTC

j_gene: TRBJ2-1
abundance: many
d_gene: .
v_gene: TRBV30
CDR3aa: CAWSPRDEQFF
CDR3nt: TGTGCCTGGAGCCCCCGGGATGAGCAGTTCTTC

j_gene: TRBJ1-2
abundance: many
d_gene: .
v_gene: TRBV5-1
CDR3aa: CASSLDSPTYGYTF
CDR3nt: TGCGCCAGCAGCTTGGACAGCCCAACCTATGGCTACACCTTC

j_gene: TRBJ2-5
abundance: many
d_gene: TRBD1
v_gene: TRBV6-1
CDR3aa: CASSDWDRGRETQYF
CDR3nt: TGTGCCAGCAGTGATTGGGACAGGGGGAGAGAGACCCAGTACTTC

j_gene: TRBJ2-3
abundance: many
d_gene: .
v_gene: TRBV7-9
CDR3aa: CASSPLRREADTQYF
CDR3nt: TGTGCCAGCAGCCCTCTGCGGAGAGAGGCAGATACGCAGTATTTT

j_gene: TRBJ2-1
abundance: many
d_gene: .
v_gene: TRBV5-4
CDR3aa: CASSSSLEPHEQFF
CDR3nt: TGTGCCAGCAGCTCCTCACTAGAGCCCCATGAGCAGTTCTTC

j_gene: TRBJ2-7
abundance: many
d_gene: TRBD2
v_gene: TRBV20-1
CDR3aa: CSTSGPYYEQYF
CDR3nt: TGCAGTACTAGCGGGCCGTACTACGAGCAGTACTTC

j_gene: TRBJ2-5
abundance: medium-sized
d_gene: .
v_gene: TRBV5-1
CDR3aa: CASSLGSGFQETQYF
CDR3nt: TGCGCCAGCAGCTTGGGCTCTGGATTTCAAGAGACCCAGTACTTC

j_gene: TRBJ2-3
abundance: medium-sized
d_gene: TRBD2
v_gene: TRBV9
CDR3aa: CASSVAAAGVGLDTQYF
CDR3nt: TGTGCCAGCAGCGTAGCGGCAGCGGGAGTTGGGTTAGATACGCAGTATTTT

j_gene: TRBJ2-7
abundance: many
d_gene: .
v_gene: TRBV3-1
CDR3aa: CASSKGLFNYEQYF
CDR3nt: TGTGCCAGCAGCAAAGGACTCTTTAACTACGAGCAGTACTTC

j_gene: TRBJ2-5
abundance: medium-sized
d_gene: TRBD2
v_gene: TRBV12-3/TRBV12-4
CDR3aa: CASSLALAGAQETQYF
CDR3nt: TGTGCCAGCAGTTTAGCGCTAGCGGGAGCCCAAGAGACCCAGTACTTC

j_gene: TRBJ1-1
abundance: many
d_gene: TRBD1
v_gene: TRBV5-5
CDR3aa: CASSLGKTGDEAFF
CDR3nt: TGTGCCAGCAGCTTGGGCAAGACAGGGGATGAAGCTTTCTTT

j_gene: TRBJ2-5
abundance: many
d_gene: .
v_gene: TRBV11-2
CDR3aa: CASSPHRKETQYF
CDR3nt: TGTGCCAGCAGCCCACACAGGAAAGAGACCCAGTACTTC

j_gene: TRBJ1-5
abundance: few
d_gene: .
v_gene: TRBV28
CDR3aa: CASRTFLYNNQPQHF
CDR3nt: TGTGCCAGCAGGACCTTTCTATACAATAATCAGCCCCAGCATTTT

j_gene: TRBJ2-2
abundance: many
d_gene: .
v_gene: TRBV7-9
CDR3aa: CASRTDTGELFF
CDR3nt: TGTGCCAGCCGAACCGACACCGGGGAGCTGTTTTTT

j_gene: TRBJ2-5
abundance: many
d_gene: .
v_gene: TRBV5-5
CDR3aa: CASTLGLEETQYF
CDR3nt: TGTGCCAGCACCTTGGGTCTGGAAGAGACCCAGTACTTC

j_gene: TRBJ2-5
abundance: medium-sized
d_gene: .
v_gene: TRBV12-3/TRBV12-4
CDR3aa: CASSLGETQYF
CDR3nt: TGTGCCAGCAGTTTGGGGGAGACCCAGTACTTC

j_gene: TRBJ1-5
abundance: many
d_gene: .
v_gene: TRBV6-5
CDR3aa: CASSYVRGGNQPQHF
CDR3nt: TGTGCCAGCAGTTACGTCCGGGGAGGCAATCAGCCCCAGCATTTT

j_gene: TRBJ2-7
abundance: many
d_gene: .
v_gene: TRBV6-2/TRBV6-3
CDR3aa: CASGAGYEQYF
CDR3nt: TGTGCCAGCGGGGCGGGGTACGAGCAGTACTTC

j_gene: TRBJ2-7
abundance: many
d_gene: .
v_gene: TRBV15
CDR3aa: CATSREVGTDSYEQYF
CDR3nt: TGTGCCACCAGCAGAGAAGTCGGAACGGACTCCTACGAGCAGTACTTC

j_gene: TRBJ1-4
abundance: many
d_gene: .
v_gene: TRBV6-5
CDR3aa: CASSPLTNEKLFF
CDR3nt: TGTGCCAGCAGTCCCCTCACTAATGAAAAACTGTTTTTT

j_gene: TRBJ2-5
abundance: many
d_gene: .
v_gene: TRBV29-1
CDR3aa: CSVERRQETQYF
CDR3nt: TGCAGCGTTGAACGCAGGCAAGAGACCCAGTACTTC

j_gene: TRBJ2-1
abundance: many
d_gene: TRBD2
v_gene: TRBV29-1
CDR3aa: CSVGLAGPNEQFF
CDR3nt: TGCAGCGTTGGGCTAGCGGGGCCCAATGAGCAGTTCTTC

j_gene: TRBJ2-1
abundance: medium-sized
d_gene: .
v_gene: TRBV6-2/TRBV6-3
CDR3aa: CASLGGTSYNEQFF
CDR3nt: TGTGCCAGCTTGGGGGGCACCTCCTACAATGAGCAGTTCTTC

j_gene: TRBJ2-1
abundance: many
d_gene: .
v_gene: TRBV20-1
CDR3aa: CSGAPYNEQFF
CDR3nt: TGCAGTGGAGCCCCCTACAATGAGCAGTTCTTC

j_gene: TRBJ2-7
abundance: many
d_gene: .
v_gene: TRBV23-1
CDR3aa: CASTEQRTDGNYEQYF
CDR3nt: TGCGCCAGCACTGAACAGAGGACCGATGGCAACTACGAGCAGTACTTC

j_gene: TRBJ2-7
abundance: many
d_gene: .
v_gene: TRBV7-6
CDR3aa: CASSFLQSYEQYF
CDR3nt: TGTGCCAGCAGCTTTCTACAGTCCTACGAGCAGTACTTC

j_gene: TRBJ2-3
abundance: few
d_gene: TRBD1
v_gene: TRBV7-2
CDR3aa: CASSSTGSFTDTQYF
CDR3nt: TGTGCCAGCAGCTCGACAGGGTCATTTACAGATACGCAGTATTTT

j_gene: TRBJ1-2
abundance: many
d_gene: TRBD1
v_gene: TRBV7-9
CDR3aa: CASSRTGDYGYTF
CDR3nt: TGTGCCAGCAGCCGGACAGGAGATTATGGCTACACCTTC

j_gene: TRBJ2-1
abundance: many
d_gene: .
v_gene: TRBV29-1
CDR3aa: CSVPREFPNEQFF
CDR3nt: TGCAGCGTTCCACGGGAGTTCCCGAATGAGCAGTTCTTC

j_gene: TRBJ2-5
abundance: medium-sized
d_gene: .
v_gene: TRBV12-3/TRBV12-4
CDR3aa: CASSRPPPPQETQYF
CDR3nt: TGTGCCAGCTCCCGTCCGCCTCCCCCCCAAGAGACCCAGTACTTC

j_gene: TRBJ2-1
abundance: medium-sized
d_gene: .
v_gene: TRBV7-9
CDR3aa: CASSLVTGSNNEQFF
CDR3nt: TGTGCCAGCAGCTTAGTCACAGGGTCTAACAATGAGCAGTTCTTC

j_gene: TRBJ2-1
abundance: medium-sized
d_gene: TRBD2
v_gene: TRBV24-1
CDR3aa: CATSDPTSGISYNEQFF
CDR3nt: TGTGCCACCAGTGACCCGACTAGCGGGATATCCTACAATGAGCAGTTCTTC

j_gene: TRBJ2-5
abundance: medium-sized
d_gene: TRBD1
v_gene: TRBV7-2
CDR3aa: CASSLITQGARNQETQYF
CDR3nt: TGTGCCAGCAGCTTAATTACACAGGGGGCTCGAAACCAAGAGACCCAGTACTTC

j_gene: TRBJ1-2
abundance: many
d_gene: .
v_gene: TRBV4-2
CDR3aa: CASSHGSLEDGYTF
CDR3nt: TGTGCCAGCAGCCACGGCAGCTTGGAGGATGGCTACACCTTC

j_gene: TRBJ2-2
abundance: many
d_gene: TRBD2
v_gene: TRBV7-2
CDR3aa: CASSLGSGRAGELFF
CDR3nt: TGTGCCAGCAGCTTAGGTAGCGGGAGAGCCGGGGAGCTGTTTTTT

j_gene: TRBJ2-1
abundance: many
d_gene: TRBD1
v_gene: TRBV5-1
CDR3aa: CASSGTGGSYNEQFF
CDR3nt: TGCGCCAGCAGCGGGACAGGGGGGTCCTACAATGAGCAGTTCTTC

j_gene: TRBJ2-3
abundance: many
d_gene: TRBD1
v_gene: TRBV11-2
CDR3aa: CASSWDRTDTQYF
CDR3nt: TGTGCCAGCAGCTGGGACAGGACAGATACGCAGTATTTT

j_gene: TRBJ2-7
abundance: many
d_gene: .
v_gene: TRBV5-1
CDR3aa: CASSVLAEYEQYF
CDR3nt: TGCGCCAGCAGCGTATTAGCGGAGTACGAGCAGTACTTC

j_gene: TRBJ1-3
abundance: many
d_gene: .
v_gene: TRBV20-1
CDR3aa: CSASGGTGNTIYF
CDR3nt: TGCAGTGCTAGTGGAGGGACTGGAAACACCATATATTTT

j_gene: TRBJ1-1
abundance: many
d_gene: .
v_gene: TRBV20-1
CDR3aa: CSARISFGGAEAFF
CDR3nt: TGCAGTGCTAGAATAAGTTTTGGCGGTGCTGAAGCTTTCTTT

j_gene: TRBJ2-2
abundance: many
d_gene: TRBD1
v_gene: TRBV7-9
CDR3aa: CASSAGQGAVTGELFF
CDR3nt: TGTGCCAGCAGTGCGGGACAGGGGGCGGTCACCGGGGAGCTGTTTTTT

j_gene: TRBJ2-1
abundance: few
d_gene: TRBD2
v_gene: TRBV3-1
CDR3aa: CACSRPRGTSGRNEQFF
CDR3nt: TGTGCCTGCAGCCGTCCCAGGGGGACTAGCGGACGCAATGAGCAGTTCTTC

j_gene: TRBJ2-1
abundance: many
d_gene: TRBD2
v_gene: TRBV11-1
CDR3aa: CASSPPAVGGSSYNEQFF
CDR3nt: TGTGCCAGCAGCCCCCCTGCCGTCGGCGGGAGCTCCTACAATGAGCAGTTCTTC

j_gene: TRBJ2-5
abundance: many
d_gene: TRBD2
v_gene: TRBV6-2/TRBV6-3
CDR3aa: CASRETSGRRETQYF
CDR3nt: TGTGCCAGCAGAGAGACTAGCGGGAGAAGGGAGACCCAGTACTTC

j_gene: TRBJ1-1
abundance: many
d_gene: .
v_gene: TRBV28
CDR3aa: CASSSPRTSEAFF
CDR3nt: TGTGCCAGCAGTTCTCCAAGGACATCTGAAGCTTTCTTT

j_gene: TRBJ2-7
abundance: many
d_gene: .
v_gene: TRBV13
CDR3aa: CASSRRGATRSYEQYF
CDR3nt: TGTGCCAGCAGCCGCCGCGGGGCGACCCGCTCCTACGAGCAGTACTTC